The source of this TCR beta chain is a study of neoadjuvant nivolumab and ipilimumab in lung cancer. Germline-derived CDR1 and CDR2 are GTSNPN and SVGIG (reference sequence). The ends lost 4 bases at V and 4 bases at J; junction bases unmatched: 12. The CDR3 contains 15 residues. Of note for this clone: What it binds is unknown.

Overall study results and limits: TCR receptors were sequenced in few samples. Pretherapy blood TCR richness correlated positively with resected tumor richness. TCR richness and clonality were higher in tumors than adjacent uninvolved lung.

The data were produced by immunoSEQ multiplex PCR, yet TCRdb's version contains in-frame clones alone and is incomplete. Of 40,000 to 60,000 clones in the sample, roughly 90% were seen once. This material consisted of blood, taken before neoadjuvant nivolumab, alone or with ipilimumab. The chain uses TRBV30 and TRBJ2-7; 8 bases are a match to TRBD2. The TCR was taken from an adult with non-small cell lung cancer. Some clones in this sample may be carry-over from other donors' samples. Written as DNA, the CDR3 is TGTGCCTGGACCTCCTGGGCGGGAGGCAAGTACGAGCAGTACTTC. It encodes CAWTSWAGGKYEQYF.